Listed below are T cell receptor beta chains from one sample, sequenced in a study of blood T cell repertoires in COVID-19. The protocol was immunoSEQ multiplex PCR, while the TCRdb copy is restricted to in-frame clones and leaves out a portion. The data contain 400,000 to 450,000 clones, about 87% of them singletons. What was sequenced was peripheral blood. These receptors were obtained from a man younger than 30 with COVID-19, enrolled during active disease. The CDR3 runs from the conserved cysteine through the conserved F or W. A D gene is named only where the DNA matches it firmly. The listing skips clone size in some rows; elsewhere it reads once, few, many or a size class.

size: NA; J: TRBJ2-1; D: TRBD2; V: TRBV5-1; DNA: TGCGCCAGCAGCTTGTCAGCGGGAGTAAGTCTCGATGAGCAGTTCTTC; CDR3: CASSLSAGVSLDEQFF
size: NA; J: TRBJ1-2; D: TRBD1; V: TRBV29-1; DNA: TGCAGCGTCGATGGGGGACAGGGGGCCGGTGGCTACACCTTC; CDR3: CSVDGGQGAGGYTF
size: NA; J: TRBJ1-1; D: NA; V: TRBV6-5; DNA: TGTGCCAGCAGTTACTCTGGGAGCGACACTGAAGCTTTCTTT; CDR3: CASSYSGSDTEAFF
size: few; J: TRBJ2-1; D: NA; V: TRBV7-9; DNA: TGTGCCAGCAGCACCCGGGACTTCTCCTACAATGAGCAGTTCTTC; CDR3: CASSTRDFSYNEQFF
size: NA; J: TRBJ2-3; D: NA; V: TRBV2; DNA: TGTGCCAGCAGGGATTCAGTAGCACTTAATACGCAGTATTTT; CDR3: CASRDSVALNTQYF
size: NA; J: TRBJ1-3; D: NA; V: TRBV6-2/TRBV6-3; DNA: TGTGCCAGCCGCCCTACAGGAAGCTCTGGAAACACCATATATTTT; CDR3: CASRPTGSSGNTIYF
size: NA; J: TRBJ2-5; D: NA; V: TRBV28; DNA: TGTGCCAGCAGTTGGCCGGGGATAAAGGAGACCCAGTACTTC; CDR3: CASSWPGIKETQYF
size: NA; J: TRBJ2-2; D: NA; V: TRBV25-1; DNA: TGTGCCAGCTCTCGCCTAGCCGGGGAGCTGTTTTTT; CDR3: CASSRLAGELFF
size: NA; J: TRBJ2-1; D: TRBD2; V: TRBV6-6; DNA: TGTGCCAGCAGTTCCGGACTAGCGGCGTACAATGAGCAGTTCTTC; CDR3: CASSSGLAAYNEQFF
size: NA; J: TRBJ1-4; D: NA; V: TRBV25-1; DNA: TGTGCCAGCCGTGGACAGCTAGTCGAAAAACTGTTTTTT; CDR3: CASRGQLVEKLFF
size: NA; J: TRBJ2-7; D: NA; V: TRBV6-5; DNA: TGTGCCAGCAGTCGACGACAAGGGGCAGGGTACGAGCAGTACTTC; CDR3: CASSRRQGAGYEQYF
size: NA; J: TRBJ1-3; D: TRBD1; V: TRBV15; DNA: TGTGCCACCAAGGAGACAGGGGACTCTGGAAACACCATATATTTT; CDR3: CATKETGDSGNTIYF
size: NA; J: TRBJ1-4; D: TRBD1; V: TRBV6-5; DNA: TGTGCCAGCAGTCCCCGGGACAGGTTCGAAAAACTGTTTTTT; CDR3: CASSPRDRFEKLFF
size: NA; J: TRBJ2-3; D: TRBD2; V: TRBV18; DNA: TGTGCCAGCTCACCAGGGCGGGGGGGCACAGATACGCAGTATTTT; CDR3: CASSPGRGGTDTQYF
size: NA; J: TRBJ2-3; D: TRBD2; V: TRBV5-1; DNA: TGCGCCAGCAGCCCGGGGACTAGCGGGATAGATACGCAGTATTTT; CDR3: CASSPGTSGIDTQYF
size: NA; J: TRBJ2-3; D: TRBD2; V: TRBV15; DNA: TGTGCCACCTGGGGGGGACTTCACACAGATACGCAGTATTTT; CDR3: CATWGGLHTDTQYF
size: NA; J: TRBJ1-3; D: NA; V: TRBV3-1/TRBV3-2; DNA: TGTGCCAGCAGCCAAGATAGAATTTCCCGAGGAAACACCATATATTTT; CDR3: CASSQDRISRGNTIYF
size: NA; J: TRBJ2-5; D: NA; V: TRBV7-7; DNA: TGTGCCAGCAGCTCGTACGAGGGCTGGGGAGAGACCCAGTACTTC; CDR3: CASSSYEGWGETQYF
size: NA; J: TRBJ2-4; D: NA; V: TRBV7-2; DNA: TGTGCCAGCAGCTCCCAGGACAGAAACATTCAGTACTTC; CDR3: CASSSQDRNIQYF
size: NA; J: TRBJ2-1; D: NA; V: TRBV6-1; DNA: TGTGCCAGCAGTGAATTGGCAGGGACACACAATGAGCAGTTCTTC; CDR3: CASSELAGTHNEQFF
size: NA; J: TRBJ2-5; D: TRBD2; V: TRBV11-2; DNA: TGTGCCAGCAGCCCATGGGGGGGTGTCGAGACCCAGTACTTC; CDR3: CASSPWGGVETQYF
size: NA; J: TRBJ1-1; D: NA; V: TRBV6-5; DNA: TGTGCCAGCAGTTACGGGGCTAGTAGGACTGAAGCTTTCTTT; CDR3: CASSYGASRTEAFF
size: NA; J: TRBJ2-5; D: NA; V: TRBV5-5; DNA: TGTGCCAGCAGCCAGGGGACGGAAGAGACCCAGTACTTC; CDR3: CASSQGTEETQYF
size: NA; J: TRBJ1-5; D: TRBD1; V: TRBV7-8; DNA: TGTGCCAGCAGCTTCTCGGACAGGGAGTATAGCAATCAGCCCCAGCATTTT; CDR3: CASSFSDREYSNQPQHF
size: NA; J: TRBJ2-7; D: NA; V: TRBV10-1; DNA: TGCGCCAGCAGTGAGTCGATCGGACAGTTCTACGAGCAGTACTTC; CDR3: CASSESIGQFYEQYF
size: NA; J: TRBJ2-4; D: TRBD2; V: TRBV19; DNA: TGTGCCTGTGCTCTAGCGGGAGGTAGGAACATTCAGTACTTC; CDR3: CACALAGGRNIQYF
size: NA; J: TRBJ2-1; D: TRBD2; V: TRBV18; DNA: TGTGCCAGCTCACCAGGGCTAGCGGGAGTGGGAAAGCAGTTCTTC; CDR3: CASSPGLAGVGKQFF
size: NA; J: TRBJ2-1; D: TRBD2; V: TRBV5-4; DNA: TGTGCCAGCAGCTTGGCGTCTAGCGGGGGCAATGAGCAGTTCTTC; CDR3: CASSLASSGGNEQFF
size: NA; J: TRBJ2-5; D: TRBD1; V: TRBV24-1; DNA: TGTGCCACCAGTGATACCAATCCGGGACAGGGGAACCAAGAGACCCAGTACTTC; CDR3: CATSDTNPGQGNQETQYF
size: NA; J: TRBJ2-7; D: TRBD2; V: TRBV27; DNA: TGTGCCAGCAGTCTCACTAGCGGGAGCTCCTACGAGCAGTACTTC; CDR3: CASSLTSGSSYEQYF
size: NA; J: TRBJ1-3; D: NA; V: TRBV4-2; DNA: TGTGCCAGCAGCCAAGATAGGGGCTCTGGAAACACCATATATTTT; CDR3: CASSQDRGSGNTIYF
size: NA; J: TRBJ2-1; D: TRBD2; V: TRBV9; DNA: TGTGCCAGCAGCGCGTTAGCGGGAGGCCACTACAATGAGCAGTTCTTC; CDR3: CASSALAGGHYNEQFF
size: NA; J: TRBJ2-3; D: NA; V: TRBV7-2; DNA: TGTGCCAGCAGCTTTTCCAGTCGGGCAGATACGCAGTATTTT; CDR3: CASSFSSRADTQYF
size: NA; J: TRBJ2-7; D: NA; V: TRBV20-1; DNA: TGCAGTGCTAGTCCCGGGACTGCTACCTACGAGCAGTACTTC; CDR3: CSASPGTATYEQYF
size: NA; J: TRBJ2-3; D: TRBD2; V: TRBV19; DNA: TGTGCCAGCGATAGCGGGGGCGGCACAGATACGCAGTATTTT; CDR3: CASDSGGGTDTQYF
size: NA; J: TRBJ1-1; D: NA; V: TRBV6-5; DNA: TGTGCCAGCAGTTCCCACACAGGGTCTGAAGCTTTCTTT; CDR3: CASSSHTGSEAFF
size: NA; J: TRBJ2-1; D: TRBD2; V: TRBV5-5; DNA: TGTGCCAGCAGCTTGGCACCGGGACTAGCGTTCTCCTACAATGAGCAGTTCTTC; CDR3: CASSLAPGLAFSYNEQFF
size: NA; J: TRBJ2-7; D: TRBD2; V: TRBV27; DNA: TGTGCCAGCAGTTTAATGGCTAGCGGGAGCCCCTACGAGCAGTACTTC; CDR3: CASSLMASGSPYEQYF
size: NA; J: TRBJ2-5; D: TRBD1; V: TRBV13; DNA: TGTGCCAGCAGCTTCGAGGGGGCAATGGGAGAGACCCAGTACTTC; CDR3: CASSFEGAMGETQYF
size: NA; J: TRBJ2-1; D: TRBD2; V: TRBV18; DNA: TGTGCCAGCTCCCTCCCTGGACTAGCGGGGGGTTACAATGAGCAGTTCTTC; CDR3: CASSLPGLAGGYNEQFF
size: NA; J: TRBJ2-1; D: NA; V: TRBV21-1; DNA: TGTGCCAGCAGCAAACGGTCAGGGACTAGCTCCTACAATGAGCAGTTCTTC; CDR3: CASSKRSGTSSYNEQFF
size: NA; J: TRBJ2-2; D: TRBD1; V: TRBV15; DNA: TGTGCCACCAGCTTACGACAGGGCGGCTACCCAACAACCGGGGAGCTGTTTTTT; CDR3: CATSLRQGGYPTTGELFF